The present TCR beta chain was sequenced within a study of control samples from healthy donors and cancer patients. Germline CDR1 reads SGHNT; CDR2 reads YYREEE (reference sequence). CDR3 length equals 17 residues. The V gene end was trimmed by 6 bases and the J gene end by 2 bases; junction bases not matched to a gene: 11. Assay: immunoSEQ multiplex PCR; the TCRdb copy retains only in-frame clones and omits some. The sample holds 70,000 to 90,000 clones, roughly 90% seen once. This sequence originates from a woman in her fifties or sixties with head and neck cancer. Sequenced input: PBMCs. V is TRBV5-4 and J is TRBJ2-3; 11 bases map to TRBD2. Here the CDR3 reads CASTIPTSGTDTDTQYF. The CDR3, as DNA: TGTGCCAGCACTATCCCGACTAGCGGGACAGACACAGATACGCAGTATTTT.